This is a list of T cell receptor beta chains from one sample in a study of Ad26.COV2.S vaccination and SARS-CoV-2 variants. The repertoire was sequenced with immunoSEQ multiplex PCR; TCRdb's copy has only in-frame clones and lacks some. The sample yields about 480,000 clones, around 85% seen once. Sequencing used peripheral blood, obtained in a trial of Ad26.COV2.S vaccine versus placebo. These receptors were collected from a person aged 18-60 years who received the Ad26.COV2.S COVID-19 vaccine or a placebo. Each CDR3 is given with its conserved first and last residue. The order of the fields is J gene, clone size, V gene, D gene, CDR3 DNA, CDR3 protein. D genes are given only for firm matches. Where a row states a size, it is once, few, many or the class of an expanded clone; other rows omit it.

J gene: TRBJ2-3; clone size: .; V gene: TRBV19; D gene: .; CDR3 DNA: TGTGCCAGTAGCAAACTTCTGAGCGGGCGGGGCACAGATACGCAGTATTTT; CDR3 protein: CASSKLLSGRGTDTQYF
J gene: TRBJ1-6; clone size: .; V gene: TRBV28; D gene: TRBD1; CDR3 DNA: TGTGCCAGCACCCGACAGGGAGCTTCCGATAATTCACCCCTCCACTTT; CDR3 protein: CASTRQGASDNSPLHF
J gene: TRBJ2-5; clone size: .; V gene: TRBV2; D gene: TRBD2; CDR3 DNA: TGTGCCAGCAGGGGAGGGCGTGAGACCCAGTACTTC; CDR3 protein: CASRGGRETQYF
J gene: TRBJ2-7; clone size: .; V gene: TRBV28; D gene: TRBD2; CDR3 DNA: TGTGCCAGCAGTCCCCTGGGACTAGCGGGAGCGACCTCCTACGAGCAGTACTTC; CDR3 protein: CASSPLGLAGATSYEQYF
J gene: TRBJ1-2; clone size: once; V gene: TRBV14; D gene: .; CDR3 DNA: TGTGCCAGCAGCCAAGTGAACAGCGCCTATGGCTACACCTTC; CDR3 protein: CASSQVNSAYGYTF
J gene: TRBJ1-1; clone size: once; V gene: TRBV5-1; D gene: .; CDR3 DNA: TGCGCCAGCAGCTTGGGAATATACGGGAATTCGAACACTGAAGCTTTCTTT; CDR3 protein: CASSLGIYGNSNTEAFF
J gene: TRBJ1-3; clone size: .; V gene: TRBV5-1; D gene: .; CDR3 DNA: TGCGCCAGCAGCTTAGAGGGGGGTGTCTCTGGAAACACCATATATTTT; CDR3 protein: CASSLEGGVSGNTIYF
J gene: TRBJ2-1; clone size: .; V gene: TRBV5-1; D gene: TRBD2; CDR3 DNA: TGCGCCAGCAGCTTGAGCGGGACGAACAATGAGCAGTTCTTC; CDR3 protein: CASSLSGTNNEQFF
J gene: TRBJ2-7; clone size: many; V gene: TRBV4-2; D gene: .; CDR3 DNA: TGTGCCAGCAGCCAACAAAGAGGGAGCTCCTACGAGCAGTACTTC; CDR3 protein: CASSQQRGSSYEQYF
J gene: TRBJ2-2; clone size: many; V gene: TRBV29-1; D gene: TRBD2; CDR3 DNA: TGCAGCGTCAACCAGCGGGAGGCCGGGGAGCTGTTTTTT; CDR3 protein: CSVNQREAGELFF
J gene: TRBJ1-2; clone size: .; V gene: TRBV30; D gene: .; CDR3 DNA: TGTGCCTGGGAGAGGAGCGAATATGGCTACACCTTC; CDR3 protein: CAWERSEYGYTF
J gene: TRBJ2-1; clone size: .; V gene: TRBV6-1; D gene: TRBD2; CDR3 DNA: TGTGCCAGCAGTGTCCTAGCGGGAGACTATCCTAATGAGCAGTTCTTC; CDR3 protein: CASSVLAGDYPNEQFF
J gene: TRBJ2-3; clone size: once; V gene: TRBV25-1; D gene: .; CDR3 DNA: TGTGCCAGCAGTGACCGGTCGGGGATTGAAGGGGATACGCAGTATTTT; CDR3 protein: CASSDRSGIEGDTQYF
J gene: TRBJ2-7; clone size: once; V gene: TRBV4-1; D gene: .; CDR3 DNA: TGCGCCAGCAGCCTGTTCAGGGGCGCCTACGAGCAGTACTTC; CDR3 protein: CASSLFRGAYEQYF
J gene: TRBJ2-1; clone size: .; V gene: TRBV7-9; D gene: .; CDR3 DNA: TGTGCCAGCAGCTTAGCGTTGCTGAATGAGCAGTTCTTC; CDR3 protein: CASSLALLNEQFF
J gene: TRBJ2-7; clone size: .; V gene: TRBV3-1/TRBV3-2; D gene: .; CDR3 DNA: TGTGCCAGCAGCCAAAAACAGTACGAGCAGTACTTC; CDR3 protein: CASSQKQYEQYF
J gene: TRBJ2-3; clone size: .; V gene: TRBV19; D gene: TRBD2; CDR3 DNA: TGTGCCAGTAGCCCTGGACTAGCGGGGACCACAGATACGCAGTATTTT; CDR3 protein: CASSPGLAGTTDTQYF
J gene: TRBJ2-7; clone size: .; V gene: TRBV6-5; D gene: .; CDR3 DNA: TGTGCCAGCAGTTCCCAGGGGGGGACAGTCTACGAGCAGTACTTC; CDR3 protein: CASSSQGGTVYEQYF
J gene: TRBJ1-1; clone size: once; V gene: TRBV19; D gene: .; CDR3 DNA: TGTGCCAGTAGGAGCCAGAACACTGAAGCTTTCTTT; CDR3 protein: CASRSQNTEAFF
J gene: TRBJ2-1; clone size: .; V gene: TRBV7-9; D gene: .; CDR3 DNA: TGTGCCAGCAGCTCCCTCGACAGTGACGAGCAGTTCTTC; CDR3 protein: CASSSLDSDEQFF
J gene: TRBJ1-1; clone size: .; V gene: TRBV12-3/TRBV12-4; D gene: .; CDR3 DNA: TGTGCCAGCAGTTTAACTGACTCTCGGGGAGCTTTCTTT; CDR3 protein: CASSLTDSRGAFF
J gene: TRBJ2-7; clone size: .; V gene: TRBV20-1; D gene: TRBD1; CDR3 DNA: TGCAGTGCTAATGATGAGACAGGGTATTCTTACGAGCAGTACTTC; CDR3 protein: CSANDETGYSYEQYF
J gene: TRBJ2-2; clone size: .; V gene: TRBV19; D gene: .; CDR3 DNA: TGTGCCAGTAGTATAGATAGGCGGAGAGGAGCGAACACCGGGGAGCTGTTTTTT; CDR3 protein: CASSIDRRRGANTGELFF
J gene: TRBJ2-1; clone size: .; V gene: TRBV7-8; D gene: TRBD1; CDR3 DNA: TGTGCCAGCAGCTTAGTGGGACAGCTAAACAATGAGCAGTTCTTC; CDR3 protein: CASSLVGQLNNEQFF
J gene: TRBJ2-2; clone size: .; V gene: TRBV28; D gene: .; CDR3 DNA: TGTGCCAGCAGTTTTCTTCAGGCCGTCACCGGGGAGCTGTTTTTT; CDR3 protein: CASSFLQAVTGELFF
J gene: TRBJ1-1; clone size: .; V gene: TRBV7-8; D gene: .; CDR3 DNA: TGTGCCAGCAGCTTAGGTTCCAGGGAGGCTGAAGCTTTCTTT; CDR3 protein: CASSLGSREAEAFF
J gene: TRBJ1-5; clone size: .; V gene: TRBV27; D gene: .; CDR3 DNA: TGTGCCAGCAGCCGGGACGGGTATGGGCAGCCCCAGCATTTT; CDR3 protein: CASSRDGYGQPQHF
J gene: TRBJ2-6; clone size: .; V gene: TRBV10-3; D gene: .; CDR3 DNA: TGTGCCATCACCAACTCTGGGGCCAACGTCCTGACTTTC; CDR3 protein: CAITNSGANVLTF
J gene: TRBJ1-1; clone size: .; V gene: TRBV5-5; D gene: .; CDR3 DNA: TGTGCCAGCAGCTCCGTTGGAGGGGGCACTGAAGCTTTCTTT; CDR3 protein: CASSSVGGGTEAFF
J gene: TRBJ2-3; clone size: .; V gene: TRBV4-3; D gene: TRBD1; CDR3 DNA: TGCGCCAGCAGCCAAGGACAGGGAACGACAGATACGCAGTATTTT; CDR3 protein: CASSQGQGTTDTQYF
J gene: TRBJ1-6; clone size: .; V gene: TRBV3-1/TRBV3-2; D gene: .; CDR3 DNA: TGTGCCAGCAGCCAAAGCGGGGGGCAATCACCCCTCCACTTT; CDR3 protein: CASSQSGGQSPLHF
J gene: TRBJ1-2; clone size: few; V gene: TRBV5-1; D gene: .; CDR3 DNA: TGCGCCAGCAGCCCCGACCGACCAGGGGTTGATGGCTACACCTTC; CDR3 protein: CASSPDRPGVDGYTF
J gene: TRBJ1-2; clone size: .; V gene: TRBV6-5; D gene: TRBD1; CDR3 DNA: TGTGCCAGCAGATCGACAGGGGCCGGCTACACCTTC; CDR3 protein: CASRSTGAGYTF
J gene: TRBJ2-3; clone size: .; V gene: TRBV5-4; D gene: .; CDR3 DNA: TGTGCCAGCAGCGGACCGTACTCAGATACGCAGTATTTT; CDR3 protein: CASSGPYSDTQYF
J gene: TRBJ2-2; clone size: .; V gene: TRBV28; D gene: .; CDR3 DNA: TGTGCCAGCAGCCCCTCCACCCGGGCCGGGGAGCTGTTTTTT; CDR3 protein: CASSPSTRAGELFF
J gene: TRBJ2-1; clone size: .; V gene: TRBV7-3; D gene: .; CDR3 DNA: TGTGCCAGCAGCAACGGGGAACAGTTCTTC; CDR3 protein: CASSNGEQFF
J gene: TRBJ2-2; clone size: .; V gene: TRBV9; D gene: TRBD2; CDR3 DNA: TGTGCCAGCAGCCCTTCCGGGACTAGCGGGAGAAGGGCCGGGGAGCTGTTTTTT; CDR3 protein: CASSPSGTSGRRAGELFF
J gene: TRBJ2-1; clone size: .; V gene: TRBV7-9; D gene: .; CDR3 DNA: TGTGCCAGCAGCTTAGAGGCGGGTGGGGAGCAGTTCTTC; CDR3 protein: CASSLEAGGEQFF
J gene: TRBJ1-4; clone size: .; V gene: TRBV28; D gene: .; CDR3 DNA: TGTGCCGCCTCACCTTCGGGGGGTCCTAATGAAAAACTGTTTTTT; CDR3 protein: CAASPSGGPNEKLFF
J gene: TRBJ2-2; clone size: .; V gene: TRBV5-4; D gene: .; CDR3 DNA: TGTGCCAGCAGCTTTGTGCGTGGCTCAGGGGAGCTGTTTTTT; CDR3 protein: CASSFVRGSGELFF
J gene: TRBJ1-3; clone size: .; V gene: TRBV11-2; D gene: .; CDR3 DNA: TGTGCCAGCAGCTTAGATTTTGCAGTGCCTGGAAACACCATATATTTT; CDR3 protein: CASSLDFAVPGNTIYF
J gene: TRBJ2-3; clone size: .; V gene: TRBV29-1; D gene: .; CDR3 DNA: TGCAGCGCTGGGGTGACAGATACGCAGTATTTT; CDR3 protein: CSAGVTDTQYF
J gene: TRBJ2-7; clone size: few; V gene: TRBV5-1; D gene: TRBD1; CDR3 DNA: TGCGCCAGCAGCTTGAGACTGGGGGACAGGTACGAGCAGTACTTC; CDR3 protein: CASSLRLGDRYEQYF
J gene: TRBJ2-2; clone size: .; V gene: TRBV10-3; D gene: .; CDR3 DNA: TGTGCCATCAGTGTGCTGGAGACCAACACCGGGGAGCTGTTTTTT; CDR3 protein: CAISVLETNTGELFF
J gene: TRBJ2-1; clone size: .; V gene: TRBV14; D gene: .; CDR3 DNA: TGTGCCAGCAGCCGGGACCTGGTCCATGAGCAGTTCTTC; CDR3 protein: CASSRDLVHEQFF
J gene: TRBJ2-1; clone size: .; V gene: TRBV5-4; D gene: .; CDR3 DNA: TGTGCCAGCAGCTTGGCGCCAGATAGCCACAATGAGCAGTTCTTC; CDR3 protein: CASSLAPDSHNEQFF
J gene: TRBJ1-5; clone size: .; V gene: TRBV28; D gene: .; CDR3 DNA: TGTGCCAGCAGTGGGACCCGGGGGCCCCAGCATTTT; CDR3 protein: CASSGTRGPQHF
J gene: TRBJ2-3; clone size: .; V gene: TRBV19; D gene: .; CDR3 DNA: TGTGCCAGTAGCCCACTAGGAGGGGCCACAGATACGCAGTATTTT; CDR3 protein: CASSPLGGATDTQYF
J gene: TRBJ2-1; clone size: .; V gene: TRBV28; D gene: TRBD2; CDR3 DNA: TGTGCCAGCACAGCGGGAGGAACCTACAATGAGCAGTTCTTC; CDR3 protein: CASTAGGTYNEQFF
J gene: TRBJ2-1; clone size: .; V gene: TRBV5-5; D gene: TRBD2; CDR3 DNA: TGTGCCAGCAGCTTGGCACCTCGACTAGCGGGAGGGCACTACAATGAGCAGTTCTTC; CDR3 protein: CASSLAPRLAGGHYNEQFF
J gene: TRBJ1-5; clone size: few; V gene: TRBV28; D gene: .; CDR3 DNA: TGTGCCAGCAGCTCCGCCGGGGCTAGCAATCAGCCCCAGCATTTT; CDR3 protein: CASSSAGASNQPQHF
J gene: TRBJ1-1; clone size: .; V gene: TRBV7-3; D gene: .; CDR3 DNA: TGTGCCAGCAGCTCGAACCGTCTAGGGACTGAAGCTTTCTTT; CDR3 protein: CASSSNRLGTEAFF
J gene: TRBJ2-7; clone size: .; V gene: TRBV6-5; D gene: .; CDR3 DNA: TGTGCCAGCATTGGGAAGTCTGGCTACGAGCAGTACTTC; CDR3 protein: CASIGKSGYEQYF
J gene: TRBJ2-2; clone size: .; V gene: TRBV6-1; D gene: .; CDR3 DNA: TGTGCCAGCAGTGAACTAGCCAACACCGGGGAGCTGTTTTTT; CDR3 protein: CASSELANTGELFF